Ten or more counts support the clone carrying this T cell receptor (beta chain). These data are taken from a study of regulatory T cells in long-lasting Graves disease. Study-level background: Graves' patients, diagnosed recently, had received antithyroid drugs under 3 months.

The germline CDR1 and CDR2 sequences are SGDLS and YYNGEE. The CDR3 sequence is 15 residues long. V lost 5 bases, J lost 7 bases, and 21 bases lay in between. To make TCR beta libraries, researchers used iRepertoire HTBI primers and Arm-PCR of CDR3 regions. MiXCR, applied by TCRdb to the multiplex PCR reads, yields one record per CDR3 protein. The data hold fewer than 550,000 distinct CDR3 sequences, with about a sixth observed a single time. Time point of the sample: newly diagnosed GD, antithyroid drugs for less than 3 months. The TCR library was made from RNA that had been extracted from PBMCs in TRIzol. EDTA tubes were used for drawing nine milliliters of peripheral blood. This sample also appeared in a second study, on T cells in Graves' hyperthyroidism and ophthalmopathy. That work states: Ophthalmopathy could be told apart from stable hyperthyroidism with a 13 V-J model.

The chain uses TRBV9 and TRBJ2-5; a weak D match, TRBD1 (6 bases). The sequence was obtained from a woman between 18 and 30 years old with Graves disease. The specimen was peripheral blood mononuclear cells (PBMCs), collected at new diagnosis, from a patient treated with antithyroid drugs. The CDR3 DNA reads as TGTGCCAGCAGTCGAGCTAGACAGGACTCGGGGACCCAGTACTTC. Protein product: CASSRARQDSGTQYF.